A selection of T cell receptor beta chains follows, all from one sample in a study of control samples from healthy donors and cancer patients. Here immunoSEQ multiplex PCR was the method, and the copy in TCRdb shows in-frame clones only, minus some. The sample has about 130,000 clones, just under 95% seen once. Sequenced: blood. The receptors were gathered from a man younger than 30 in good health. Each CDR3 is given with its conserved first and last residue. Each record gives: V gene, clone size, D gene, J gene, CDR3 protein, CDR3 DNA. A D gene is named only where the DNA matches it firmly. For some rows the clone size is stated as once, few or many, or as a class when expanded; others skip it.

TRBV9	-	-	TRBJ2-3	CASSALQAGGTDTQYF	TGTGCCAGCAGCGCCTTACAGGCCGGGGGCACAGATACGCAGTATTTT
TRBV6-5	once	TRBD1	TRBJ2-7	CASSDRVAYEQYF	TGTGCCAGCAGCGACAGGGTGGCCTACGAGCAGTACTTC
TRBV5-1	-	-	TRBJ1-1	CASSSDNRHTEAFF	TGCGCCAGCAGCTCGGACAACAGACACACTGAAGCTTTCTTT
TRBV12-5	-	TRBD1	TRBJ1-1	CASGLDRGGTEAFF	TGTGCTAGTGGTTTGGACAGGGGCGGCACTGAAGCTTTCTTT
TRBV5-4	few	-	TRBJ1-2	CASSLESVGGYTF	TGTGCCAGCAGCTTGGAATCGGTTGGGGGCTACACCTTC
TRBV10-3	-	TRBD1	TRBJ2-7	CAISYRGISYEQYF	TGTGCCATCAGTTACAGGGGGATCTCCTACGAGCAGTACTTC
TRBV12-3/TRBV12-4	-	TRBD1	TRBJ1-1	CASRWNRGPPAF	TGTGCCAGCAGGTGGAACAGGGGTCCACCCGCTTTT
TRBV11-2	-	-	TRBJ1-4	CASSLDSGAQGGVEKLFF	TGTGCCAGCAGCTTAGATTCGGGGGCACAGGGAGGGGTTGAAAAACTGTTTTTT
TRBV6-5	few	-	TRBJ1-6	CASRGPRGLDSPLHF	TGTGCCAGCAGGGGACCCCGGGGCTTGGATTCACCCCTCCACTTT
TRBV19	-	TRBD1	TRBJ1-5	CASRVGQGNQPQHF	TGTGCCAGTAGAGTAGGACAGGGCAATCAGCCCCAGCATTTT
TRBV3-1/TRBV3-2	-	TRBD2	TRBJ2-7	CASSQDLGGGREQYF	TGTGCCAGCAGCCAAGATTTGGGCGGGGGACGCGAGCAGTACTTC
TRBV6-5	-	-	TRBJ1-1	CASSYTKGTEAFF	TGTGCCAGCAGCTACACTAAGGGGACTGAAGCTTTCTTT
TRBV5-4	once	-	TRBJ2-7	CASSLAGYYEQYF	TGTGCCAGCAGCTTGGCAGGATACTACGAGCAGTACTTC
TRBV4-1	-	TRBD1	TRBJ1-1	CASSQRGTVMNTEAFF	TGCGCCAGCAGCCAGCGCGGGACAGTAATGAACACTGAAGCTTTCTTT
TRBV2	-	TRBD1	TRBJ2-7	CASSGYRGLKDEQYF	TGTGCCAGCAGTGGCTACAGGGGCCTCAAGGACGAGCAGTACTTC
TRBV14	-	-	TRBJ2-2	CASSQVKGWITGELFF	TGTGCCAGCAGCCAAGTTAAGGGATGGATCACCGGGGAGCTGTTTTTT
TRBV2	-	-	TRBJ1-6	CASRRENNSPLHF	TGTGCCAGCAGGCGGGAGAATAATTCACCCCTCCACTTT
TRBV4-1	-	TRBD1	TRBJ2-7	CASSQPLLTGGSYEQYF	TGCGCCAGCAGCCAACCACTATTGACAGGGGGTTCCTACGAGCAGTACTTC